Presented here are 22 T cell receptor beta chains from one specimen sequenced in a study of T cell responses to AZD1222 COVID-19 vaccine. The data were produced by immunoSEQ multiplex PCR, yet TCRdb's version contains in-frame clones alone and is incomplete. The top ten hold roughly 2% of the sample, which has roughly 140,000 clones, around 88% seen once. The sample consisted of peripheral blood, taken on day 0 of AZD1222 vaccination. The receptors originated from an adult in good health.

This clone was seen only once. This CDR3 reads CASSQDSTGAGGNYGYTF. As DNA, the CDR3 is TGCGCCAGCAGCCAAGATTCGACAGGGGCAGGGGGCAACTATGGCTACACCTTC. V usage is TRBV4-3 and J usage is TRBJ1-2; 8 bases are a match to TRBD1. In germline, CDR1 is LGHNA, CDR2 YSLEER. This CDR3 spans 18 amino acids. Losses at the gene ends were 0 bases for V and 2 bases for J; bases not matched to a gene: 11.

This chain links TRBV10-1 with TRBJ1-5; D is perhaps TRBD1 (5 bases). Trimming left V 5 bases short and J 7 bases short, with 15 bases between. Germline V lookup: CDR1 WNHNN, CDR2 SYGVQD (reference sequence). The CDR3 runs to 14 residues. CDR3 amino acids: CASSLGRGFQPQHF. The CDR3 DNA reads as TGCGCCAGCAGTCTGGGGAGGGGATTCCAGCCCCAGCATTTT.

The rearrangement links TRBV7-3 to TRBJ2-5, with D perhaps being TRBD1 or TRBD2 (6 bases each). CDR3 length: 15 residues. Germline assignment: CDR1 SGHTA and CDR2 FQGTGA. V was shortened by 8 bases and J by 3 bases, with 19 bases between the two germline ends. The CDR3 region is CASGITGRREETQYF. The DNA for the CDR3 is TGTGCCAGCGGGATCACAGGGAGGAGGGAAGAGACCCAGTACTTC.

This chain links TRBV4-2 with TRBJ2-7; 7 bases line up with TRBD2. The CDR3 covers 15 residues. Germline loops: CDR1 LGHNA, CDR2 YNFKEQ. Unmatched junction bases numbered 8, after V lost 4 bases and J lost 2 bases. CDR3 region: CASSRGGSGAYEQYF. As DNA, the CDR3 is TGTGCCAGCAGCCGTGGCGGGAGTGGGGCCTACGAGCAGTACTTC.

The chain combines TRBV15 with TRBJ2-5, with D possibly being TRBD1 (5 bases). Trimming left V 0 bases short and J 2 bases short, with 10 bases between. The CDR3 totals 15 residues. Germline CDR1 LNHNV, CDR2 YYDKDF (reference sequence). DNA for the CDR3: TGTGCCACCAGCAGAGATAGGGGCTCACAAGAGACCCAGTACTTC. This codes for CATSRDRGSQETQYF.

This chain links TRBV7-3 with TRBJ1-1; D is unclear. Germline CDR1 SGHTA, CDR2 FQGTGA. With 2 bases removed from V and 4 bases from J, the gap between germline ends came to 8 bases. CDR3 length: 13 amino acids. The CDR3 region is CASSLGVGTEAFF. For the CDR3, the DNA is TGTGCCAGCAGCTTAGGAGTCGGCACTGAAGCTTTCTTT.

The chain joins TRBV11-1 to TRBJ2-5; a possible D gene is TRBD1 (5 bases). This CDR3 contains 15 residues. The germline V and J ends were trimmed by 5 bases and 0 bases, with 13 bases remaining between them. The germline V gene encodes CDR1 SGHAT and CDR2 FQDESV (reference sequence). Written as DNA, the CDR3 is TGTGCCAGCAGCCCTTGGGGCAACCACCAAGAGACCCAGTACTTC. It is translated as CASSPWGNHQETQYF.

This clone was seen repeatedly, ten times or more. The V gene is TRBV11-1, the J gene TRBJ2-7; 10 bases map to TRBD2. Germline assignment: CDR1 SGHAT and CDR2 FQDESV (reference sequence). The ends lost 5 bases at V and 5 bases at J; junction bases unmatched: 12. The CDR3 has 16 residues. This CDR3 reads CASSRERASGSDEQYF. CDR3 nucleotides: TGTGCCAGCAGCCGTGAGAGGGCTAGCGGGAGTGACGAGCAGTACTTC.

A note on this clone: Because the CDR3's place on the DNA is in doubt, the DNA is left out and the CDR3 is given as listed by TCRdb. CDR3: CASSSSGASGSGNTIYF. The chain has TRBV5-1 and TRBJ1-3. Germline V gene data show CDR1 as SGHRS and CDR2 as YFSETQ. Ends included, the CDR3 has 17 residues.

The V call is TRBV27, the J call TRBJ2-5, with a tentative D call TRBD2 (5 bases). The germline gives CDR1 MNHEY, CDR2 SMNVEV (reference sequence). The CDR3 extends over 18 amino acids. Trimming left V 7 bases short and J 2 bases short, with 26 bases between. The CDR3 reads CASKFSPRWGEGQETQYF. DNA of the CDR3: TGTGCCAGCAAGTTTTCCCCTCGGTGGGGTGAGGGACAAGAGACCCAGTACTTC.

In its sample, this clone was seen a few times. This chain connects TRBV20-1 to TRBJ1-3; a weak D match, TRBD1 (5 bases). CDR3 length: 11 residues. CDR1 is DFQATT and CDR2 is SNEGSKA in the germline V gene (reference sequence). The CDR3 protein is CGRVSGNTIYF. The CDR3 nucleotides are TGCGGCAGGGTCTCTGGAAACACCATATATTTT.

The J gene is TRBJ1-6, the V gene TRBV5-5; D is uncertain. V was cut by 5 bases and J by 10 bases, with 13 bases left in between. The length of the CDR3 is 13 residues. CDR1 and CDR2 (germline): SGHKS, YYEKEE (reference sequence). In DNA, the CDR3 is TGTGCCAGCAGACGTTTAAATGGATCACCCCTCCACTTT. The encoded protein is CASRRLNGSPLHF.

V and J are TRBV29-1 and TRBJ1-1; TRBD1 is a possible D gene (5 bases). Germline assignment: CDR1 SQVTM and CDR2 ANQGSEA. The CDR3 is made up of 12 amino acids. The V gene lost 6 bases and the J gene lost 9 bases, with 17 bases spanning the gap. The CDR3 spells CSVFDSDKKAFF. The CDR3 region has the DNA TGCAGCGTCTTTGACAGTGACAAAAAAGCTTTCTTT.

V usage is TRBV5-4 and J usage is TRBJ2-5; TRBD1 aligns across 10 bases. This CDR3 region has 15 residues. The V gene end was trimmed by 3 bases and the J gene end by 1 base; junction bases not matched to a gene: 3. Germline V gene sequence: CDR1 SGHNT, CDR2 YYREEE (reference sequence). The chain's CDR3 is CASSSRTGGQETQYF. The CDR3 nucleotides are TGTGCCAGCAGCTCCCGGACAGGGGGCCAAGAGACCCAGTACTTC.

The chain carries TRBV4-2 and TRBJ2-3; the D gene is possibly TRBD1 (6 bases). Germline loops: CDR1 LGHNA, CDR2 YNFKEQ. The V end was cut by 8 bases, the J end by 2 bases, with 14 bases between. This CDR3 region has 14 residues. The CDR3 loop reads CASCPRGPTDTQYF. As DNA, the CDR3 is TGTGCCAGCTGTCCCAGGGGCCCCACAGATACGCAGTATTTT.

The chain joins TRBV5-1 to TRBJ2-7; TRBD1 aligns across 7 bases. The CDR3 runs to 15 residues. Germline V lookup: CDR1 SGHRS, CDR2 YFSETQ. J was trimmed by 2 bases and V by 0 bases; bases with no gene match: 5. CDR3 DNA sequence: TGCGCCAGCAGCTTGGCCGGGACAGAAACCTACGAGCAGTACTTC. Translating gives CASSLAGTETYEQYF.

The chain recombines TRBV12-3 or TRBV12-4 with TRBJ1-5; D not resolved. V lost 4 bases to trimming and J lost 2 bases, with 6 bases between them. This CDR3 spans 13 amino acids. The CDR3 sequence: CASSWAGNQPQHF. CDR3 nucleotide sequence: TGTGCCAGCAGTTGGGCAGGCAATCAGCCCCAGCATTTT.

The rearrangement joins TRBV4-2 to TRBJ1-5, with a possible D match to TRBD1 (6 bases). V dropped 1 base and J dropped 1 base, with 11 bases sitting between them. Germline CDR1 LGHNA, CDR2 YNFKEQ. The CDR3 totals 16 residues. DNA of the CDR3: TGTGCCAGCAGCCAAGTAGGCAGGGGCAGCAATCAGCCCCAGCATTTT. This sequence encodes CASSQVGRGSNQPQHF.

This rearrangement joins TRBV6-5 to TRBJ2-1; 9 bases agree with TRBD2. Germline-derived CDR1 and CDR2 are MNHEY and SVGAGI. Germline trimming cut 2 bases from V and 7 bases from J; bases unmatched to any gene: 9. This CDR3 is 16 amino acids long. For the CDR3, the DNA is TGTGCCAGCAGTTACCTTACGGGACTAGCAGGGAATGAGCAGTTCTTC. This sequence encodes CASSYLTGLAGNEQFF.

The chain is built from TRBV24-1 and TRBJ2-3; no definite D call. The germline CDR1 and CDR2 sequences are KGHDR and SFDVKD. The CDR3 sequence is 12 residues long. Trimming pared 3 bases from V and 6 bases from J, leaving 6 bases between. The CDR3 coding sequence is TGTGCCACCAGTGATGCTGGGGATACGCAGTATTTT. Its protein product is CATSDAGDTQYF.

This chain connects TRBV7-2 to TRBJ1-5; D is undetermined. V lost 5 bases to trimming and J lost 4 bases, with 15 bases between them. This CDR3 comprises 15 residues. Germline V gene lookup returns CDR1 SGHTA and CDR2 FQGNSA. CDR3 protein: CASSPPPERNQPQHF. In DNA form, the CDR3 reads TGTGCCAGCAGCCCCCCCCCGGAACGGAATCAGCCCCAGCATTTT.

This chain's CDR3 is CASSRTTSGVYEQYF. Written as DNA, the CDR3 is TGCGCCAGCAGCCGAACGACTAGCGGGGTCTACGAGCAGTACTTC. This sequence joins TRBV5-1 and TRBJ2-7; 11 bases map to TRBD2. The CDR3 extends over 15 amino acids. CDR1 is SGHRS, CDR2 YFSETQ, per germline. V lost 4 bases to trimming and J lost 3 bases; unmatched junction nucleotides: 6.